The 24 T cell receptor beta chains below all came from one sample that was sequenced in a study of quantifying T cell responses using KT2 cells. Across the study: RNA was reverse transcribed with TCR alpha and beta constant-region primers.

A single-stranded UMI oligo with SP2 sequence was ligated to cDNA 3' ends. First-round PCR used about 4 cycles and beta primers RC1.1 and RC1.2 covering TRBC1 and TRBC2. TCRdb fed the UMI-ligation and nested PCR reads into MiXCR, producing one record per CDR3 protein. The sample lists some 48,000 distinct CDR3 sequences, 11% seen once, with about 10% in the top ten. Sequencing was done on a sample of PBMCs spiked with cells of the T cell clone KT2. Receptors originate from a human donor.

The chain joins TRBV7-9 to TRBJ1-1; D is ambiguous. This CDR3 is 13 amino acids long. The V gene's germline CDR1 is SEHNR and CDR2 FQNEAQ (reference sequence). V lost 3 bases and J lost 3, with 8 bases in between. The CDR3 DNA reads as TGTGCCAGCAGCTTTGAGCTGGACACTGAAGCTTTCTTT. Amino acid sequence: CASSFELDTEAFF.

The chain joins TRBV20-1 to TRBJ2-7; the D gene is possibly TRBD2 (6 bases). With 5 bases removed from V and 1 base from J, the gap between germline ends came to 12 bases. Germline CDR1 and CDR2: DFQATT and SNEGSKA (reference sequence). The CDR3 consists of 13 residues. This chain's CDR3 is CSAPSSDSYEQYF. The CDR3 DNA sequence: TGCAGTGCTCCGTCTAGCGATTCCTACGAGCAGTACTTC.

This clonotype was counted only a few times. The chain carries TRBV7-2 and TRBJ1-6; tentative D call: TRBD1 (6 bases). The V and J ends lost 5 bases and 9 bases respectively, with 17 bases between them. Germline assignment: CDR1 SGHTA and CDR2 FQGNSA. CDR3 size: 15 residues. The CDR3 reads CASSLNGGLISPLHF. CDR3 in DNA: TGTGCCAGCAGCCTTAATGGGGGGCTTATTTCACCCCTCCACTTT.

Only a few counts were recorded for this clonotype. The gene calls are TRBV6-5 and TRBJ2-6, with D perhaps TRBD2 (5 bases). V was trimmed by 2 bases and J by 0 bases, leaving 5 bases between them. The CDR3 sequence is 15 residues long. Per the germline V gene, CDR1 is MNHEY and CDR2 is SVGAGI. DNA of the CDR3: TGTGCCAGCAGTTACGGGAGCTCTGGGGCCAACGTCCTGACTTTC. Translation gives CASSYGSSGANVLTF.

CDR3 bases: TGTGCCTCTAGTGAAAGAGAGTACCAAGAGACCCAGTACTTC. It is translated as CASSEREYQETQYF. The genes are TRBV2 and TRBJ2-5; D is unresolved. CDR1 SNHLY and CDR2 FYNNEI come from the germline V gene. V was trimmed by 11 bases and J by 0 bases, leaving 16 bases between them. The CDR3 covers 14 residues.

This clonotype occurred a few times. The chain joins TRBV6-6 to TRBJ2-3, with TRBD1 matching 10 bases. The germline V gene has CDR1 MNHNY and CDR2 SVGAGI (reference sequence). V was clipped by 5 bases and J by 4 bases; unmatched bases: 6. CDR3 length: 15 amino acids. The CDR3 here is CASSPRDRGPDTQYF. The CDR3 region has the DNA TGTGCCAGCAGTCCCCGGGACAGGGGCCCAGATACGCAGTATTTT.

The V call is TRBV15, the J call TRBJ2-5; no clear D gene. V lost 2 bases to trimming and J lost 2 bases, with 12 bases between them. Looked up from germline, CDR1 is LNHNV and CDR2 is YYDKDF (reference sequence). The CDR3 totals 15 residues. The CDR3 region is CATSRNRASQETQYF. Written as DNA, the CDR3 is TGTGCCACCAGCAGAAATCGGGCCTCACAAGAGACCCAGTACTTC.

This clonotype was seen repeatedly, ten times or more. The rearrangement uses TRBV20-1 and TRBJ2-5; TRBD1 matches at 8 bases. CDR1 is DFQATT and CDR2 is SNEGSKA in the germline V gene (reference sequence). V trimming: 6 bases; J trimming: 2 bases; junction bases outside the gene matches: 8. This CDR3 has 14 amino acids. The CDR3 reads CSAGRQGQQETQYF. The CDR3 DNA reads TGCAGTGCGGGGAGACAGGGGCAACAAGAGACCCAGTACTTC.

The CDR3 is CASSYGWQGDNQPQHF. The CDR3 coding sequence is TGTGCCAGCAGTTACGGTTGGCAGGGGGACAATCAGCCCCAGCATTTT. This chain connects TRBV6-6 to TRBJ1-5, with 7 positions matching TRBD1. The CDR3 is made up of 16 amino acids. The trim removed 2 bases at V and 3 bases at J, leaving 7 bases unmatched. Germline V gene sequence: CDR1 MNHNY, CDR2 SVGAGI (reference sequence).

This clonotype was observed a few times. The V gene is TRBV7-2, the J gene TRBJ1-1; 7 bases are shared with TRBD1. Germline CDR1 is SGHTA and CDR2 is FQGNSA. This CDR3 is 14 amino acids long. Losses at the gene ends were 5 bases for V and 1 base for J; bases not matched to a gene: 4. The CDR3 sequence: CASSQGQENTEAFF. The CDR3 nucleotides are TGTGCCAGCAGCCAAGGACAGGAGAACACTGAAGCTTTCTTT.

This clonotype came up a few times. The chain recombines TRBV6-1 with TRBJ1-1; the D gene is possibly TRBD1 (5 bases). V was shortened by 0 bases and J by 1 base, with 18 bases between the two germline ends. In germline, CDR1 is MNHNS, CDR2 SASEGT. The CDR3 extends over 18 amino acids. The CDR3 here is CASSEALVRRGRNTEAFF. CDR3 coding DNA: TGTGCCAGCAGTGAAGCGCTCGTTCGTAGGGGAAGGAACACTGAAGCTTTCTTT.

The J gene is TRBJ2-7, the V gene TRBV28; tentative D call: TRBD2 (6 bases). The germline CDR1 and CDR2 sequences are MDHEN and SYDVKM. There are 14 residues in the CDR3. Trimming stripped 10 bases from V and 4 bases from J, with 20 bases between. The CDR3 loop reads CATRTTGDSYEQYF. The DNA of the CDR3 is TGTGCCACCCGGACGACGGGGGATTCTTACGAGCAGTACTTC.

This clonotype was detected only a few times. The chain uses TRBV19 and TRBJ2-1; 8 bases fit TRBD2. The V and J ends lost 7 bases and 7 bases, in that order; junction bases with no gene match: 9. CDR1 and CDR2 from the germline V gene are LNHDA and SQIVND (reference sequence). The CDR3 is made up of 14 amino acids. CDR3 sequence reads: CASTLSGRGNEQFF. DNA of the CDR3: TGTGCCAGTACTCTCAGCGGGAGAGGGAATGAGCAGTTCTTC. Full variable domain (outside the CDR3, taken from reference TRBV19 and TRBJ2-1): DGGITQSPKYLFRKEGQNVTLSCEQNLNHDAMYWYRQDPGQGLRLIYYSQIVNDFQKGDIAEGYSVSREKKESFPLTVTSAQKNPTAFYLCASTLSGRGNEQFFGPGTRLTVL.

This clonotype was picked up many times. The V call is TRBV7-2, the J call TRBJ2-1; TRBD2 aligns across 12 bases. Germline CDR1 and CDR2: SGHTA and FQGNSA. V lost 5 bases, J lost 9 bases, and 8 bases stayed unmatched. This CDR3 contains 15 residues. The CDR3 loop is CASSPILAGGGEQFF. The CDR3 region has the DNA TGTGCCAGCAGCCCAATCCTAGCGGGAGGGGGTGAGCAGTTCTTC. Full variable domain (outside the CDR3, taken from reference TRBV7-2 and TRBJ2-1): GAGVSQSPSNKVTEKGKDVELRCDPISGHTALYWYRQSLGQGLEFLIYFQGNSAPDKSGLPSDRFSAERTGGSVSTLTIQRTQQEDSAVYLCASSPILAGGGEQFFGPGTRLTVL.

This clonotype was picked up a small number of times. This sequence joins TRBV7-3 and TRBJ2-1, with 8 bases lining up with TRBD2. V was pared by 4 bases and J by 8 bases, with 10 bases of the junction left unmatched. This CDR3 is 15 amino acids long. Germline V gives CDR1 SGHTA, CDR2 FQGTGA. The CDR3, as DNA: TGTGCCAGCAGCTATCCGGGACTAGGTGGGGATGAGCAGTTCTTC. This codes for CASSYPGLGGDEQFF. The full variable domain, its missing parts supplied by reference TRBV7-3 and TRBJ2-1, is GAGVSQTPSNKVTEKGKYVELRCDPISGHTALYWYRQSLGQGPEFLIYFQGTGAADDSGLPNDRFFAVRPEGSVSTLKIQRTERGDSAVYLCASSYPGLGGDEQFFGPGTRLTVL.

There are many counts of this clonotype. The chain combines TRBV2 with TRBJ2-3; D not certain. The V and J ends lost 3 bases and 0 bases respectively, with 4 bases between them. CDR3 length: 13 amino acids. Per the germline V gene, CDR1 is SNHLY and CDR2 is FYNNEI. The CDR3 is CASSEESTDTQYF. The CDR3 DNA is TGTGCCAGCAGTGAGGAGAGCACAGATACGCAGTATTTT.

This chain's CDR3 is CASSSPTEGFSVYTF. The CDR3 DNA is TGTGCCAGCAGCTCCCCGACAGAGGGCTTTAGTGTCTACACCTTC. The rearrangement joins TRBV7-2 to TRBJ1-2, with D possibly matching TRBD1 (5 bases). The CDR3 is made up of 15 amino acids. Deletions cut 4 bases from V and 10 bases from J, with 22 bases between. Germline values: CDR1 SGHTA, CDR2 FQGNSA.

The V and J genes are TRBV15 and TRBJ1-5, with TRBD1 matching over 9 bases. This CDR3 has 16 residues. Germline-derived CDR1 and CDR2 are LNHNV and YYDKDF (reference sequence). Trimming at V came to 4 bases and at J to 5 bases, leaving 9 bases not matched to a gene. CDR3 sequence (DNA): TGTGCCACCAGCACTCAACGACAGGGGGGCCATCAGCCCCAGCATTTT. This gives the protein CATSTQRQGGHQPQHF.

This clonotype is labeled as medium-sized (0.01 to 0.1%). The gene calls are TRBV2 and TRBJ1-6, with 8 bases aligning to TRBD1. CDR1 and CDR2 (germline): SNHLY, FYNNEI. There are 17 residues in the CDR3. V dropped 1 base and J dropped 4; count of bases not matched to a gene: 6. CDR3 DNA: TGTGCCAGCAGTGAAGACAGGGGGAGGTTATATAATTCACCCCTCCACTTT. This codes for CASSEDRGRLYNSPLHF.

The chain uses TRBV21-1 and TRBJ1-5; the D call in the table, TRBD1, was not verified against the DNA. TRBV21-1 has pseudogene status. The CDR3 length is 13 residues. The CDR3 sequence is CASSTQGQQPQHF. CDR3 DNA: TGTGCCAGCAGCACTCAGGGCCAACAGCCCCAGCATTTT.

This chain uses TRBV6-2 or TRBV6-3 with TRBJ2-3, with 8 bases fitting TRBD1. Germline assignment: CDR1 MNHEY and CDR2 SVGEGT. Trimming cost V 7 bases and J 4 bases; bases outside gene matches: 7. This CDR3 contains 14 residues. DNA of the CDR3: TGTGCCAGCAACGACTTACAGGGGGCAGATACGCAGTATTTT. Residues: CASNDLQGADTQYF.

The chain joins TRBV5-5 to TRBJ1-6, with a tentative D call TRBD1 (6 bases). V lost 0 bases, J lost 14 bases, and 24 bases lay in between. This CDR3 region has 17 residues. Germline CDR1 and CDR2: SGHKS and YYEKEE (reference sequence). CDR3 nucleotides: TGTGCCAGCAGCTTGGAGATTGTAGCGACAGGTTTTTTGACCCTCCACTTT. Translating gives CASSLEIVATGFLTLHF.

This clonotype has just a few counts. The V gene is TRBV14, the J gene TRBJ1-1, with 9 positions matching TRBD1. Losses at the gene ends were 3 bases for V and 5 bases for J; bases not matched to a gene: 4. The CDR3 sequence is 14 residues long. Germline loops: CDR1 SGHDN, CDR2 FVKESK. For the CDR3, the DNA is TGTGCCAGCAGCCAGGACAGGGGATTTACTGAAGCTTTCTTT. Translating gives CASSQDRGFTEAFF.

This clonotype was recorded at least ten times. J is TRBJ2-5 and V is TRBV20-1; tentatively, D is TRBD2 (6 bases). The CDR3 spans 20 residues. Deletions cut 0 bases from V and 4 bases from J, with 30 bases between. Germline V lookup: CDR1 DFQATT, CDR2 SNEGSKA (reference sequence). For the CDR3, the DNA is TGCAGTGCTAGAGACACAGCGCCAGGAGGGGATCAGATGATGGCAGAGACCCAGTACTTC. This encodes CSARDTAPGGDQMMAETQYF.